The clone carrying this T cell receptor beta chain occurred a few times. The antigen is unknown. The data were taken from a study of T-cell memory formation after mild COVID-19. Findings and limits, study-wide: There was no confirmation that second-wave clones peaking on day 37 were SARS-CoV-2 specific. Contracting clones, day 15 to 85, had balanced CD4/CD8, and later expanders favored CD4+.

This CDR3 spans 14 amino acids. V lost 4 bases and J lost 5; bases outside the gene matches: 7. Germline V gene data show CDR1 as MNHEY and CDR2 as SMNVEV (reference sequence). Sample barcodes and UMIs were carried by the TCR alpha and TCR beta cDNA libraries that 5'RACE generated with constant-segment primers. MiXCR, run by TCRdb on the 5' RACE reads, gives a single entry per CDR3 protein. The data hold approximately 500,000 distinct CDR3 sequences, with around a quarter observed a single time. The rearrangement joins TRBV27 to TRBJ1-1, with 7 bases lining up with TRBD1. The source of this sequence is an adult woman who had mild COVID-19 (a few samples of this study predate the infection). Cell type and time point are not known. Sequenced input: PBMCs or a T cell subset sorted from them (not recorded which). DNA for the CDR3: TGTGCCAGCAGTTACAGGGGTGGGAGGACTGAAGCTTTCTTT. This codes for CASSYRGGRTEAFF.